The next 29 T cell receptor beta chains were all read from a single sample in a study of response to subunit inactivated influenza vaccine. In TCRdb, the RT-PCR reads were re-called with MiXCR into one record per CDR3 protein. The repertoire includes around 520,000 distinct CDR3 sequences, 25% of them detected once, and 1.5% to 2% sits in the top ten. The material was CD4+ T cells sorted from PBMCs, obtained roughly 5 days after vaccination. The receptors derive from a man aged 50-60 years who received an inactivated influenza vaccine.

V usage is TRBV20-1 and J usage is TRBJ1-1, with a possible D match to TRBD1 (5 bases). V shed 0 bases and J shed 0 bases, with 11 bases lying between them. Germline V gene sequence: CDR1 DFQATT, CDR2 SNEGSKA (reference sequence). The CDR3 is 15 residues long. This chain's CDR3 is CSARDREWMNTEAFF. CDR3 coding DNA: TGCAGTGCTAGAGACAGGGAGTGGATGAACACTGAAGCTTTCTTT.

The rearrangement links TRBV16 to TRBJ1-2, with TRBD1 matching over 7 bases. This CDR3 region has 14 residues. Germline assignment: CDR1 KGHSY and CDR2 FQNENV. J gave up 3 bases and V 7 bases, and 8 bases lay outside the gene matches. The CDR3 protein is CASNPTGTDYGYTF. CDR3 DNA: TGTGCCAGCAACCCCACGGGGACAGACTATGGCTACACCTTC.

This chain joins TRBV30 and TRBJ1-2; TRBD1 is a possible D gene (5 bases). Germline CDR1 and CDR2: GTSNPN and SVGIG (reference sequence). CDR3 size: 13 residues. Trimming removed 3 bases at V and 4 bases at J, with 12 bases between. The CDR3 region has the DNA TGTGCCTGGAGCTACAGGCTCGGCTATGGCTACACCTTC. Its protein product is CAWSYRLGYGYTF.

This clonotype was counted only a few times. This rearrangement joins TRBV5-1 to TRBJ2-5; 11 positions agree with TRBD1. Germline CDR1 and CDR2: SGHRS and YFSETQ. The CDR3 length is 15 residues. Losses at the gene ends were 4 bases for V and 3 bases for J; bases not matched to a gene: 5. DNA of the CDR3: TGCGCCAGCAGCCCAGGGACAGGGGGGGAAGAGACCCAGTACTTC. Its translation is CASSPGTGGEETQYF.

The rearrangement uses TRBV29-1 and TRBJ2-3; D remains unclear. The germline V gene has CDR1 SQVTM and CDR2 ANQGSEA. The CDR3 consists of 12 residues. The V and J ends lost 7 bases and 4 bases respectively, with 12 bases between them. The CDR3 spells CSALRSPDTQYF. The CDR3 nucleotides read TGCAGCGCCCTCCGTAGCCCAGATACGCAGTATTTT.

This clonotype was picked up a small number of times. The chain links TRBV5-6 to TRBJ2-1; TRBD1 is a possible D gene (6 bases). Germline lookup yields CDR1 SGHDT and CDR2 YYEEEE. V gave up 9 bases and J gave up 0 bases, with 10 bases separating them. This CDR3 region has 13 residues. The CDR3 DNA sequence: TGTGCCACTGGCAGGGGCTCCTACAATGAGCAGTTCTTC. Amino acid sequence: CATGRGSYNEQFF.

The table lists this clonotype with a few counts. J is TRBJ2-1 and V is TRBV6-2 or TRBV6-3; 9 nucleotides line up with TRBD1. The CDR3 contains 17 residues. Germline V gene lookup returns CDR1 MNHEY and CDR2 SVGEGT. V shed 2 bases, J shed 0 bases, and the junction held 5 bases outside the gene matches. This chain's CDR3 is CASSYPKTGGSYNEQFF. CDR3 DNA sequence: TGTGCCAGCAGTTACCCCAAGACAGGGGGCTCCTACAATGAGCAGTTCTTC.

This clonotype was recorded a few times. The gene calls are TRBV10-3 and TRBJ2-1, with TRBD1 identical over 10 bases. The germline CDR1 and CDR2 sequences are ENHRY and SYGVKD. The CDR3 runs to 16 residues. J was trimmed by 2 bases and V by 10 bases; bases with no gene match: 11. CDR3 amino acids: CATTGGTAIPYNEQFF. The CDR3 bases are TGTGCCACGACAGGGGGCACGGCTATCCCCTACAATGAGCAGTTCTTC.

V is TRBV5-1 and J is TRBJ2-7; 10 bases line up with TRBD2. Germline V gene data show CDR1 as SGHRS and CDR2 as YFSETQ. After removal of 2 bases from V and 3 bases from J, the junction contained 11 bases not matched to a gene. The CDR3 is 17 residues long. CDR3 DNA: TGCGCCAGCAGCTTCTCTAGCGGGAGCGCCACGATCTACGAGCAGTACTTC. Protein sequence: CASSFSSGSATIYEQYF.

The chain combines TRBV12-3 or TRBV12-4 with TRBJ2-3; D is uncertain. The ends were cut back, 3 bases at V and 0 bases at J, with 7 bases in the middle. The CDR3 is made up of 14 amino acids. CDR3 nucleotide sequence: TGTGCCAGCAGTTTCAGTGAAAGCACAGATACGCAGTATTTT. Amino acids: CASSFSESTDTQYF.

This clonotype was counted many times. J is TRBJ1-1 and V is TRBV12-3 or TRBV12-4; D remains ambiguous. Between the trimmed V and J ends, which lost 6 bases and 4 bases, there was a span of 15 bases. CDR3 length: 14 amino acids. CDR3 coding DNA: TGTGCCAGCAGACTCCCCCCGGGTCCCACTGAAGCTTTCTTT. Protein product: CASRLPPGPTEAFF.

This clonotype came up a few times. The chain couples TRBV24-1 to TRBJ2-3; weak D call: TRBD2 (6 bases). The CDR3 covers 17 residues. V was clipped by 4 bases and J by 0 bases, with 16 bases between them. Per the germline V gene, CDR1 is KGHDR and CDR2 is SFDVKD. The CDR3, as DNA: TGTGCCACCAGTGACCCTCACGGAGGGGCTAGCACAGATACGCAGTATTTT. This encodes CATSDPHGGASTDTQYF.

This clonotype was observed many times. V is TRBV20-1 and J is TRBJ1-1; D gene unclear. The CDR3 is 13 amino acids. The germline gives CDR1 DFQATT, CDR2 SNEGSKA (reference sequence). V gave up 3 bases and J gave up 0 bases, with 8 bases separating them. CDR3 amino acids: CSARGRLNTEAFF. In DNA, the CDR3 is TGCAGTGCTAGGGGCCGGTTGAACACTGAAGCTTTCTTT.

This clonotype was detected ten times or more. V usage is TRBV4-3 and J usage is TRBJ2-5; no clear D. Germline values: CDR1 LGHNA, CDR2 YSLEER. CDR3 length: 15 amino acids. The ends were cut back, 0 bases at V and 7 bases at J, with 15 bases in the middle. CDR3 sequence: CASSQERTTSGTQYF. Written as DNA, the CDR3 is TGCGCCAGCAGCCAAGAAAGGACCACCAGTGGGACCCAGTACTTC.

This clonotype showed up just a few times. At one end the junction does not follow the germline gene, possibly because of a read error. For the CDR3, the DNA is TGCAGTGCCTTACAGTTTCCTAATGAAAAACTTTTTTTT. It is translated as CSALQFPNEKLFF. The chain links TRBV20-1 to TRBJ1-4, with D unresolved. Germline values: CDR1 DFQATT, CDR2 SNEGSKA (reference sequence). The CDR3 runs 13 residues.

The chain links TRBV6-1 to TRBJ1-2; D is possibly TRBD1 (6 bases). Germline CDR1 and CDR2: MNHNS and SASEGT. The CDR3 runs to 13 residues. The germline V and J ends were trimmed by 7 bases and 11 bases, with 20 bases remaining between them. DNA for the CDR3: TGTGCCAGCAAACAGGGTGGCGGTGGTCGGTACACCTTC. Encoded protein: CASKQGGGGRYTF.

In its sample, this clonotype was seen a few times. This chain links TRBV12-3 or TRBV12-4 with TRBJ1-5, with D maybe TRBD1 (6 bases). The CDR3 is made up of 13 amino acids. V shed 6 bases and J shed 3 bases, with 9 bases lying between them. CDR3 in amino acids: CASSQGYNQPQHF. CDR3 DNA sequence: TGTGCCAGCAGCCAGGGGTACAATCAGCCCCAGCATTTT.

This clonotype has more than one count but fewer than ten. The V call is TRBV20-1, the J call TRBJ1-2; D gene ambiguous. This CDR3 comprises 12 residues. CDR1 and CDR2 from the germline V gene are DFQATT and SNEGSKA (reference sequence). V was pared by 3 bases and J by 0 bases, with 5 bases between. CDR3 loop: CSASAANYGYTF. The CDR3 DNA is TGCAGTGCTAGTGCAGCTAACTATGGCTACACCTTC.

The chain combines TRBV20-1 with TRBJ1-6, with D possibly TRBD1 on 6 matching bases. V lost 4 bases to trimming and J lost 6 bases, with 16 bases between them. The CDR3 is 15 residues long. Per the germline V gene, CDR1 is DFQATT and CDR2 is SNEGSKA (reference sequence). CDR3 protein: CSATTGTHGNSPLHF. In DNA form, the CDR3 reads TGCAGTGCTACCACAGGGACTCATGGTAATTCACCCCTCCACTTT.

This chain links TRBV6-2 or TRBV6-3 with TRBJ2-4; perhaps TRBD2 as D (6 bases). Germline CDR1 MNHEY, CDR2 SVGEGT. Trimming removed 5 bases from V and 1 base from J, with 9 bases in between. This CDR3 region has 14 residues. CDR3 in amino acids: CASSPRGAKNIQYF. The CDR3 nucleotides read TGTGCCAGCAGTCCCCGGGGGGCCAAAAACATTCAGTACTTC.

This rearrangement joins TRBV4-3 to TRBJ2-5, with 9 bases that match TRBD2. This CDR3 contains 16 residues. Unmatched junction bases numbered 8, after V lost 1 base and J lost 5 bases. Looked up from germline, CDR1 is LGHNA and CDR2 is YSLEER. The CDR3 coding sequence is TGCGCCAGCAGCCAAGGGGCTAGCGGGGCTCGGGAGACCCAGTACTTC. Protein sequence: CASSQGASGARETQYF.

This clonotype appeared a few times. The chain links TRBV9 to TRBJ2-5; a weak D match, TRBD1 (5 bases). V lost 5 bases and J lost 5, with 10 bases in between. Germline CDR1 and CDR2: SGDLS and YYNGEE. This CDR3 comprises 12 residues. The CDR3 reads CASSDSFETQYF. CDR3 DNA: TGTGCCAGCAGTGACAGTTTTGAGACCCAGTACTTC.

V and J are TRBV7-2 and TRBJ1-4, with 10 bases lining up with TRBD1. This CDR3 is 15 amino acids long. The germline V gene encodes CDR1 SGHTA and CDR2 FQGNSA. With 5 bases clipped from V and 8 bases from J, the junction kept 8 bases outside the gene matches. The CDR3 DNA is TGTGCCAGCAGCCTAACCGGGACAGGGGAAGAAAAACTGTTTTTT. It is translated as CASSLTGTGEEKLFF. The entire variable domain, with the rest obtained from reference TRBV7-2 and TRBJ1-4, is as follows: GAGVSQSPSNKVTEKGKDVELRCDPISGHTALYWYRQSLGQGLEFLIYFQGNSAPDKSGLPSDRFSAERTGGSVSTLTIQRTQQEDSAVYLCASSLTGTGEEKLFFGSGTQLSVL.

The V call is TRBV5-1, the J call TRBJ2-1; D is undetermined. The CDR3 runs 17 residues. V was shortened by 6 bases and J by 0 bases, with 19 bases between the two germline ends. Germline V gene sequence: CDR1 SGHRS, CDR2 YFSETQ. The CDR3 loop is CASKPARRTPSYNEQFF. For the CDR3, the DNA is TGCGCCAGCAAACCGGCGCGGCGGACCCCCTCCTACAATGAGCAGTTCTTC.

The chain joins TRBV4-3 to TRBJ2-1; TRBD2 matches 10 bases. CDR3 length equals 15 residues. Germline lookup yields CDR1 LGHNA and CDR2 YSLEER. V gave up 8 bases and J gave up 9 bases; unmatched junction bases: 13. The CDR3 is CASGVSGRGSGEQFF. CDR3 DNA sequence: TGCGCCAGCGGGGTAAGCGGGAGGGGGTCAGGTGAGCAGTTCTTC.

This clonotype turned up a few times. J is TRBJ1-1 and V is TRBV10-3; D is perhaps TRBD1 (5 bases). The CDR3 runs 14 residues. The germline V gene encodes CDR1 ENHRY and CDR2 SYGVKD. V was trimmed by 6 bases and J by 0 bases, leaving 11 bases between them. CDR3 nucleotide sequence: TGTGCCATCAGGCAGGACACCCTGAACACTGAAGCTTTCTTT. It translates to CAIRQDTLNTEAFF.

The chain links TRBV9 to TRBJ2-3, with 7 positions matching TRBD2. This CDR3 spans 14 amino acids. Germline CDR1 is SGDLS and CDR2 is YYNGEE. The V segment lost 0 bases and the J segment 4 bases; nucleotides outside the gene matches: 2. The CDR3 spells CASSVGTSPDTQYF. In DNA, the CDR3 is TGTGCCAGCAGCGTAGGGACTAGTCCAGATACGCAGTATTTT.

This clonotype showed up just a few times. In DNA, the CDR3 is TGCGCCAGCAGCTGGTCTAGCGGGGGGGCCACTAGCACAGATACGCAGTATTTT. Protein: CASSWSSGGATSTDTQYF. The chain employs TRBV4-3 and TRBJ2-3, with TRBD2 matching 12 bases. Unmatched junction bases numbered 9, after V lost 5 bases and J lost 0 bases. Germline assignment: CDR1 LGHNA and CDR2 YSLEER. This CDR3 contains 18 residues.

The chain combines TRBV5-1 with TRBJ2-4; the match to TRBD2 covers 7 bases. Per the germline V gene, CDR1 is SGHRS and CDR2 is YFSETQ. CDR3 length: 14 residues. V gave up 0 bases and J gave up 11 bases; unmatched junction bases: 8. The CDR3 DNA is TGCGCCAGCAGCTTGGCTGGGGAGGGCATAGTTCAGTACTTC. Translating gives CASSLAGEGIVQYF.